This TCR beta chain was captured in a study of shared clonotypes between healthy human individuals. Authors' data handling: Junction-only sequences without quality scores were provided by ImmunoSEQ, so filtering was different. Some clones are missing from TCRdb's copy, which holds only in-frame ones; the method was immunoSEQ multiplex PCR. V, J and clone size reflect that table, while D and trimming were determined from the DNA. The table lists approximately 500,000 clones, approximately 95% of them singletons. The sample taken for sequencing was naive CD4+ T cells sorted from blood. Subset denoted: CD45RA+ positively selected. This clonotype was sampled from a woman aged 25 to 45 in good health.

This CDR3 reads CASSAGLAGSFEQFF. Here the CDR3 DNA reads TGTGCCAGCAGCGCAGGACTAGCGGGATCTTTTGAGCAGTTCTTC. The chain recombines TRBV9 with TRBJ2-1; TRBD2 matches at 12 bases. V lost 3 bases and J lost 9; bases outside the gene matches: 7. Looked up from germline, CDR1 is SGDLS and CDR2 is YYNGEE. There are 15 residues in the CDR3.